These T cell receptor beta chains were read from a single sample in a study of blood T cell repertoires in COVID-19. Generated by immunoSEQ multiplex PCR, the TCRdb table keeps only in-frame clones and is missing some. The table includes some 170,000 clones, about nine tenths detected once. What was sequenced was peripheral blood. The receptor set was obtained from a man aged 55-75 years with active or convalescent COVID-19. Both conserved end residues are part of each CDR3. Fields, in order: V gene, clone size, D gene, J gene, CDR3 DNA, CDR3 protein. A D gene is named only where the DNA matches it firmly. Clone sizes are given selectively: once, few, many, or a class where the clone is expanded.

TRBV11-2	NA	NA	TRBJ1-2	TGTGCCAGCAGCAAGACCGGGGGAGGGAATGGCTACACCTTC	CASSKTGGGNGYTF
TRBV7-9	once	NA	TRBJ1-2	TGTGCCAGCAGCCCGGTCGGGGGTTTTGGCTACACCTTC	CASSPVGGFGYTF
TRBV21-1	NA	NA	TRBJ1-1	TGTGCCAGCAGCAACCGAGACAGGGGGTCAGAGAACACTGAAGCTTTCTTT	CASSNRDRGSENTEAFF
TRBV18	once	NA	TRBJ1-1	TGTGCCAGCGCCTCACCAGGGGCTTTGAACACTGAAGCTTTCTTT	CASASPGALNTEAFF
TRBV7-7	NA	TRBD2	TRBJ2-1	TGTGCCAGCAGCCAGCGGACTAGCGGGTCCCACTACAATGAGCAGTTCTTC	CASSQRTSGSHYNEQFF
TRBV5-4	once	TRBD2	TRBJ2-2	TGTGCCAGCAGCCCTAGCGGGAGGGCCCACGGGGAGCTGTTTTTT	CASSPSGRAHGELFF
TRBV11-2	NA	TRBD2	TRBJ2-1	TGTGCCAGCAGCTTAGGCTTCGGGCTAGCGGGAACCCGTTACAATGAGCAGTTCTTC	CASSLGFGLAGTRYNEQFF
TRBV18	NA	TRBD1	TRBJ1-2	TGTGCCAGCTCACCGGGACAGTCTGGGTATGGCTACACCTTC	CASSPGQSGYGYTF
TRBV7-9	NA	TRBD1	TRBJ1-2	TGTGCCAGCAGCGCCGGACAGGGGAACCGATTCTATGGCTACACCTTC	CASSAGQGNRFYGYTF
TRBV11-3	NA	TRBD1	TRBJ2-7	TGTGCCAGCAGCAGGGACGGGACAGGGTCCTACGAGCAGTACTTC	CASSRDGTGSYEQYF
TRBV28	NA	NA	TRBJ1-4	TGTGCCAGCAGTTTTAAGCTGGGGGCAGGCGATGAAAAACTGTTTTTT	CASSFKLGAGDEKLFF
TRBV27	NA	TRBD1	TRBJ1-1	TGTGCCAGCAGTTTATCAGGGGGCGGTGAAGCTTTCTTT	CASSLSGGGEAFF
TRBV18	NA	NA	TRBJ1-5	TGTGCCAGCTCGGGGGCAGATTCCAATCAGCCCCAGCATTTT	CASSGADSNQPQHF
TRBV18	few	TRBD1	TRBJ1-5	TGTGCCAGCTCACCGGGGACAGGGGCAGTTCAGCCCCAGCATTTT	CASSPGTGAVQPQHF
TRBV4-2	NA	TRBD1	TRBJ1-1	TGTGCCAGCAGCCCCGTCGACAGGGGCGCTGAAGCTTTCTTT	CASSPVDRGAEAFF
TRBV10-3	NA	TRBD2	TRBJ2-2	TGTGCCATCAGTGGTCAAGTAGCGGGGCTCACCGGGGAGCTGTTTTTT	CAISGQVAGLTGELFF